This TCR beta chain was sequenced during a study of T cells after posttransplantation cyclophosphamide. The CDR3 is made up of 17 amino acids. The J segment lost 4 bases and the V segment lost 0 bases, leaving 7 bases of the junction unmatched. Germline V gives CDR1 SGHTA, CDR2 FQGNSA. Study findings and constraints: Recipient CMV seropositivity and CMV reactivation strongly tracked TRB clonality. Later blood repertoires were often dominated by clones from the donor CD8+ memory compartment.

About this clone itself: The target antigen is unknown.

Method: immunoSEQ multiplex PCR; TCRdb's copy keeps in-frame clones and lacks some. The repertoire holds roughly 9,900 clones, with over 75% as singletons. Controls had myeloablative marrow grafts with methotrexate and calcineurin inhibitor, sampled at 1 year. The source of this sequence is a male patient between 25 and 40 years old who received an allogeneic stem cell transplant from an unrelated donor, was CMV-positive, and had no GVHD. Some T cells may trace back to the graft donor. The rearrangement links TRBV7-2 to TRBJ2-2; 8 bases align to TRBD2. The sample in question was PBMCs, obtained after an allogeneic stem cell transplant with a calcineurin inhibitor and methotrexate. Here the CDR3 DNA reads TGTGCCAGCAGCTTAGCTCCAGCGGGAGCCGGCACCGGGGAGCTGTTTTTT. Its translation: CASSLAPAGAGTGELFF.